This T cell receptor beta chain was identified during a study of blood T cell repertoires in COVID-19. Background on the study: Specimens from acute and convalescent COVID-19 originated in the United States, Italy and Spain. T cells, B-cell-depleted T cells, or PBMCs provided the cDNA or gDNA that served as material.

As handled by the study authors: Reference gene primer amplification yielded estimated nucleated cell counts. Here immunoSEQ multiplex PCR was the method, and the copy in TCRdb shows in-frame clones only, minus some. V and J calls plus clone size are reproduced from that table; the DNA served to infer D and trimming. The sample yields 150,000 to 200,000 clones, about 88% seen once. CDR1 LGHNA and CDR2 YNFKEQ come from the germline V gene. The CDR3 loop spans 17 amino acids. J lost 0 bases, V lost 4 bases, and 9 bases had no gene match. This TCR came from a young man with acute or convalescent COVID-19. The specimen was peripheral blood. The V gene is TRBV4-2, the J gene TRBJ2-1, with 7 bases matching TRBD1. The CDR3 is CASSLTPGQISYNEQFF. In nucleotides, the CDR3 is TGTGCCAGCAGCCTTACCCCGGGACAGATCTCCTACAATGAGCAGTTCTTC.